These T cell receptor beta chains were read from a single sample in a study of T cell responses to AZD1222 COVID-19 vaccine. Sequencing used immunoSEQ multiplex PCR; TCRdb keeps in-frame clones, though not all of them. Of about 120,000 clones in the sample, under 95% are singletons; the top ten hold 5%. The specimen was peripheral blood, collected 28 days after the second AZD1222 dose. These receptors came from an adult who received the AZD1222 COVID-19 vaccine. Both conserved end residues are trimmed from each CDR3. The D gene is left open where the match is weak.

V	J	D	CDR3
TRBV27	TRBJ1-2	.	ASRKAGANYGYT
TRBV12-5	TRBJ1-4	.	ASGGDTEFREKLF
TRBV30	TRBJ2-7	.	AWSSSSYEQY
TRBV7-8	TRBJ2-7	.	ASSFIGTAITYEQY
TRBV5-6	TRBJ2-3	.	ASSLLRGLGSTDTQY
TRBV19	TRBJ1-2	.	ASNSPLGPYGYT
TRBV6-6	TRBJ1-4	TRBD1	ASSYSGQGTGEKLF
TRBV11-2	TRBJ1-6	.	ASSLGPGRNSPLH
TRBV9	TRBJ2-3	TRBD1	ASSAGGQGTDTQY
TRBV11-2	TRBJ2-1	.	ASSLDSESRPYNEQF
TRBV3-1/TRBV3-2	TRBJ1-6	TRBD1	ASSYRTGGSFGNSPLH
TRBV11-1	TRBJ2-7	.	ASSTPRAFGQY
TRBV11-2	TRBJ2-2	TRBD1	ASSWSTGVSPRGELF
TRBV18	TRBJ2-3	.	ASSPLAGASTDTQY
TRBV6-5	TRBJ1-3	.	ASSYPPNTIY
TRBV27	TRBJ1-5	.	ASSLSGVDRPQH
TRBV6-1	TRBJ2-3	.	ASSEAGGVTDTQY
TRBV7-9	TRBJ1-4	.	ASSLSGLNEKLF
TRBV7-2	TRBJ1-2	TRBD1	ASRHRGPDYGYT
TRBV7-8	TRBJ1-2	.	ASSSGGGADGYT
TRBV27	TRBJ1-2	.	ASSLRVSYGYT
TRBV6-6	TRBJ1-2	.	ASSYPKQGDYGYT
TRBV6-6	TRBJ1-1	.	ASSFGLMNTEAF
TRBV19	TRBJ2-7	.	ASSIGSASYEQY
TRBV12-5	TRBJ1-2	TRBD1	ASGTAGTAYYGYT
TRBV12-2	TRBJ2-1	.	ASRFRTSGSCPGNNEQF
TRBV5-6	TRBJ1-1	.	ASSWESAFQNTEAF
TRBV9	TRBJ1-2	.	ASSVGRDGYT
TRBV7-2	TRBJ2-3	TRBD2	ASSLAETSGGPRDTQY
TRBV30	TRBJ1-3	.	AWIKDGNTIY
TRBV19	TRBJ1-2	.	AAGGSPYGYT
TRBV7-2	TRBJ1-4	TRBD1	ASSLGPIGTGSEKLF
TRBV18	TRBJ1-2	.	ASSPWGRSRDGGYT
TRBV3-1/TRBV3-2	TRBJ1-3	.	ASTLRAEGNTIY
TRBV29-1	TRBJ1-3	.	SVGSGVSGNTIY
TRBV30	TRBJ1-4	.	AWSVSRGTELF
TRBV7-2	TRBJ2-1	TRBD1	ASSPDRGQNEQF
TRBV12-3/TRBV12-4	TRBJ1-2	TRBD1	ASRATGFYGYT
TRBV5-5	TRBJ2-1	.	ASSLVQSSYNEQF
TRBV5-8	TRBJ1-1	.	ASSLQWAGYENTEAF
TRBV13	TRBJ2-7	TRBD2	ASSNGTSGGRGEQY
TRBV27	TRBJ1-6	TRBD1	ASSSSTGANSPLH
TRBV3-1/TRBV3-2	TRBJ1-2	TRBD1	ASRRGQSYGYT
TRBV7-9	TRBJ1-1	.	ASSLEGSTEAF
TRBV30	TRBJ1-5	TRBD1	AWSRDRGQPQH